These 27 T cell receptor beta chains originate from one sample sequenced in a study of control samples from healthy donors and cancer patients. TCRdb's table, derived via immunoSEQ multiplex PCR, lists solely in-frame clones and lacks some. The top ten hold 0.65% to 0.95% of the sample, which has approximately 46,000 clones, around nine tenths seen once. Sequences were obtained from PBMCs. The receptors originated from a man aged 25 to 40 with colorectal cancer.

The V call is TRBV5-1, the J call TRBJ1-3; 7 nucleotides align to TRBD1. The ends lost 2 bases at V and 0 bases at J; junction bases unmatched: 8. In germline, CDR1 is SGHRS, CDR2 YFSETQ. This CDR3 is built from 17 residues. The CDR3 protein is CASSLETGSGSGNTIYF. As DNA, the CDR3 is TGCGCCAGCAGCTTAGAGACAGGGTCAGGCTCTGGAAACACCATATATTTT.

The chain links TRBV2 to TRBJ2-2; 9 bases align to TRBD1. V was clipped by 5 bases and J by 2 bases; unmatched bases: 3. The germline V gene has CDR1 SNHLY and CDR2 FYNNEI. CDR3 size: 15 residues. CDR3 protein: CASSRDRDNTGELFF. The CDR3 DNA reads TGTGCCAGCAGTCGGGACAGGGATAACACCGGGGAGCTGTTTTTT.

J is TRBJ1-2 and V is TRBV6-4; no clear D. The germline V gene encodes CDR1 MRHNA and CDR2 SNTAGT. The germline V and J ends were trimmed by 3 bases and 4 bases, with 15 bases remaining between them. CDR3 size: 15 residues. The CDR3 sequence is CASSEGVGTFYGYTF. CDR3 DNA: TGTGCCAGCAGTGAGGGAGTGGGTACCTTCTATGGCTACACCTTC.

V and J are TRBV7-9 and TRBJ1-1; 9 nucleotides line up with TRBD1. V lost 8 bases to trimming and J lost 4 bases; unmatched junction nucleotides: 8. Germline V gene data show CDR1 as SEHNR and CDR2 as FQNEAQ (reference sequence). The CDR3 extends over 14 amino acids. The CDR3 DNA reads as TGTGCCAGCGGCCGACAGGGGGTAATCACTGAAGCTTTCTTT. Protein sequence: CASGRQGVITEAFF.

The genes are TRBV7-2 and TRBJ2-2; 8 bases fit TRBD2. This CDR3 spans 14 amino acids. The trim removed 4 bases at V and 6 bases at J, leaving 4 bases unmatched. Looked up from germline, CDR1 is SGHTA and CDR2 is FQGNSA. DNA of the CDR3: TGTGCCAGCAGCTCCCCGGGGGGGGCCGGGGAGCTGTTTTTT. Protein: CASSSPGGAGELFF.

V and J are TRBV25-1 and TRBJ1-4; D gene uncertain. V was pared by 3 bases and J by 3 bases, with 11 bases between. Germline loops: CDR1 MGHDK, CDR2 SYGVNS. This CDR3 is 15 amino acids long. The CDR3 DNA reads TGTGCCAGCAGTGATGGAAGAACTTCTAATGAAAAACTGTTTTTT. Translation gives CASSDGRTSNEKLFF.

The V gene is TRBV5-1, the J gene TRBJ1-1; 7 bases match TRBD1. Losses at the gene ends were 1 base for V and 1 base for J; bases not matched to a gene: 4. The germline V gene encodes CDR1 SGHRS and CDR2 YFSETQ. This CDR3 contains 15 residues. CDR3 protein: CASSLNRGSNTEAFF. The CDR3, as DNA: TGCGCCAGCAGCTTGAACAGGGGCTCGAACACTGAAGCTTTCTTT.

This clone was seen just once. The chain combines TRBV19 with TRBJ2-1; TRBD2 agrees at 9 bases. Germline CDR1 and CDR2: LNHDA and SQIVND (reference sequence). Trimming at V came to 8 bases and at J to 2 bases, leaving 7 bases not matched to a gene. CDR3 length equals 15 residues. The CDR3 loop reads CASFSGGPTYNEQFF. The CDR3 coding sequence is TGTGCCAGTTTCAGCGGGGGGCCCACCTACAATGAGCAGTTCTTC.

The V call is TRBV5-6, the J call TRBJ1-1, with D perhaps TRBD1 (5 bases). The germline V gene encodes CDR1 SGHDT and CDR2 YYEEEE. Trimming pared 4 bases from V and 1 base from J, leaving 11 bases between. This CDR3 is 14 amino acids long. CDR3 in DNA: TGTGCCAGCAGCGCCGGGACTACGAACACTGAAGCTTTCTTT. Encoded protein: CASSAGTTNTEAFF.

V is TRBV19 and J is TRBJ1-1, with 8 nucleotides matching TRBD1. The junction had 8 bases not matched to a gene; V was cut back by 4 bases and J by 1 base. This CDR3 comprises 16 residues. Germline CDR1 LNHDA, CDR2 SQIVND (reference sequence). CDR3 in amino acids: CASSNRGGGANTEAFF. CDR3 coding DNA: TGTGCCAGTAGTAACAGGGGGGGAGGTGCGAACACTGAAGCTTTCTTT.

The chain couples TRBV7-2 to TRBJ1-2, with 7 bases lining up with TRBD1. Germline V gene data show CDR1 as SGHTA and CDR2 as FQGNSA. This CDR3 contains 16 residues. V was clipped by 3 bases and J by 1 base; unmatched bases: 8. As DNA, the CDR3 is TGTGCCAGCAGCTTGCAACAGGGGATTAGTAACTATGGCTACACCTTC. The encoded protein is CASSLQQGISNYGYTF.

The V and J genes are TRBV30 and TRBJ1-1; unclear D gene. This CDR3 is 14 amino acids long. The V gene lost 0 bases and the J gene lost 10 bases, with 18 bases spanning the gap. Germline V gene sequence: CDR1 GTSNPN, CDR2 SVGIG (reference sequence). The CDR3 reads CAWSVLGGSLGAFF. The CDR3 DNA reads TGTGCCTGGAGTGTACTGGGAGGATCACTGGGAGCTTTCTTT.

V usage is TRBV28 and J usage is TRBJ1-2, with no clear D. The V end was cut by 5 bases, the J end by 2 bases, with 9 bases between. CDR3 length equals 13 residues. Germline V lookup: CDR1 MDHEN, CDR2 SYDVKM. CDR3 nucleotides: TGTGCCAGCAGTCTACCCACCAACTATGGCTACACCTTC. Its protein is CASSLPTNYGYTF.

Written as DNA, the CDR3 is TGTGCCAGCAGCCTTACCGGGACAGGGTACAATGAGCAGTTCTTC. Translation gives CASSLTGTGYNEQFF. The rearrangement uses TRBV7-2 and TRBJ2-1; 9 bases are shared with TRBD1. V was pared by 5 bases and J by 4 bases, with 6 bases of the junction left unmatched. The CDR3 is made up of 15 amino acids. Looked up from germline, CDR1 is SGHTA and CDR2 is FQGNSA.

V usage is TRBV15 and J usage is TRBJ2-4, with 8 bases identical to TRBD1. The CDR3 is 16 residues long. Germline assignment: CDR1 LNHNV and CDR2 YYDKDF (reference sequence). The trim removed 3 bases at V and 6 bases at J, leaving 10 bases unmatched. CDR3 DNA sequence: TGTGCCACCAGCAGTCCTGACCAGGGGGCTTTAAACATTCAGTACTTC. As protein: CATSSPDQGALNIQYF.

The J gene is TRBJ2-7, the V gene TRBV5-6; 9 bases agree with TRBD1. CDR1 is SGHDT and CDR2 is YYEEEE in the germline V gene. The CDR3 contains 16 residues. CDR3 bases: TGTGCCAGCAGTTTGGCCACAGGGGGCACCTCCTACGAGCAGTACGTC. This gives the protein CASSLATGGTSYEQYV.

This chain joins TRBV19 and TRBJ1-5; TRBD1 aligns across 8 bases. With 7 bases clipped from V and 7 bases from J, the junction kept 15 bases outside the gene matches. This CDR3 spans 16 amino acids. Germline assignment: CDR1 LNHDA and CDR2 SQIVND (reference sequence). The CDR3 here is CASNGQGIAFWQPQHF. The CDR3 DNA sequence: TGTGCCAGTAATGGACAGGGAATCGCCTTCTGGCAGCCCCAGCATTTT.

The count of this clone is one. The rearrangement uses TRBV6-2 or TRBV6-3 and TRBJ2-2; D gene ambiguous. V shed 6 bases and J shed 2 bases, with 7 bases lying between them. Germline CDR1 reads MNHEY; CDR2 reads SVGEGT. CDR3 length equals 13 residues. CDR3 nucleotides: TGTGCCAGCAGCCTACTTAACACCGGGGAGCTGTTTTTT. Amino acid sequence: CASSLLNTGELFF.

This clone was recorded once. The V call is TRBV6-2 or TRBV6-3, the J call TRBJ1-1; TRBD1 agrees at 7 bases. This CDR3 is built from 14 residues. V lost 3 bases, J lost 4 bases, and 5 bases stayed unmatched. Germline V CDR1 and CDR2: MNHEY, SVGEGT. The CDR3 DNA follows: TGTGCCAGCAGTTATTACAGGGGTCGCACTGAAGCTTTCTTT. Translation: CASSYYRGRTEAFF.

The V call is TRBV7-8, the J call TRBJ2-3; D is perhaps TRBD2 (6 bases). Trimming removed 5 bases at V and 11 bases at J, with 23 bases between. Germline CDR1 SGHVS, CDR2 FQNEAQ. The CDR3 contains 15 residues. The CDR3 loop reads CASSHPGGGASRQYF. The CDR3 DNA follows: TGTGCCAGCAGCCATCCCGGTGGCGGGGCCTCAAGGCAGTATTTT. The whole variable domain, remainder taken from reference TRBV7-8 and TRBJ2-3, is GAGVSQSPRYKVAKRGQDVALRCDPISGHVSLFWYQQALGQGPEFLTYFQNEAQLDKSGLPSDRFFAERPEGSVSTLKIQRTQQEDSAVYLCASSHPGGGASRQYFGPGTRLTVL.

The chain links TRBV11-2 to TRBJ1-2; D is undetermined. There are 11 residues in the CDR3. CDR1 is SGHAT and CDR2 is FQNNGV in the germline V gene. V lost 4 bases, J lost 5 bases, and 5 bases lay in between. CDR3 sequence reads: CASSSGYGYTF. CDR3 bases: TGTGCCAGCAGCTCAGGATATGGCTACACCTTC.

This chain uses TRBV7-8 with TRBJ2-2, with unresolved D. The germline V and J ends were trimmed by 7 bases and 3 bases, with 3 bases remaining between them. The germline CDR1 and CDR2 sequences are SGHVS and FQNEAQ. The length of the CDR3 is 11 residues. The CDR3 DNA follows: TGTGCCAGCACCCACACCGGGGAGCTGTTTTTT. It is translated as CASTHTGELFF.

This chain links TRBV9 with TRBJ2-5; either TRBD1 or TRBD2 may supply D (5 bases each). Trimming removed 4 bases at V and 0 bases at J, with 10 bases between. Germline CDR1 is SGDLS and CDR2 is YYNGEE. The CDR3 has 14 residues. CDR3 nucleotides: TGTGCCAGCAGCCGGGGACGTAACCAAGAGACCCAGTACTTC. Its protein product is CASSRGRNQETQYF.

The rearrangement links TRBV5-1 to TRBJ2-1; D ambiguous. Germline-derived CDR1 and CDR2 are SGHRS and YFSETQ. Trimming pared 0 bases from V and 0 bases from J, leaving 7 bases between. The CDR3 length is 15 residues. The CDR3 loop reads CASSLDRSSYNEQFF. CDR3 nucleotides: TGCGCCAGCAGCTTGGACAGAAGCTCCTACAATGAGCAGTTCTTC.

The chain is built from TRBV5-5 and TRBJ1-1; the D is unclear. The CDR3 sequence is 17 residues long. Trimming cost V 4 bases and J 0 bases, with 19 bases left between them. Germline CDR1 and CDR2: SGHKS and YYEKEE (reference sequence). CDR3 protein: CASSTGNRAYLNTEAFF. In DNA form, the CDR3 reads TGTGCCAGCAGCACGGGCAACAGAGCTTACTTGAACACTGAAGCTTTCTTT. The full variable domain, with the rest looked up from reference TRBV5-5 and TRBJ1-1, is DAGVTQSPTHLIKTRGQQVTLRCSPISGHKSVSWYQQVLGQGPQFIFQYYEKEERGRGNFPDRFSARQFPNYSSELNVNALLLGDSALYLCASSTGNRAYLNTEAFFGQGTRLTVV.

The chain is built from TRBV24-1 and TRBJ2-1; D is unresolved. Germline V gene sequence: CDR1 KGHDR, CDR2 SFDVKD. This CDR3 contains 13 residues. Trimming left V 9 bases short and J 0 bases short, with 8 bases between. The CDR3 nucleotides read TGTGCCACCGCCGGAAACTCCTACAATGAGCAGTTCTTC. The encoded protein is CATAGNSYNEQFF.

This clone was seen a single time. The chain is built from TRBV11-3 and TRBJ2-3; perhaps TRBD1 as D (5 bases). This CDR3 is 15 amino acids long. Trimming took 5 bases from V and 0 from J, leaving 12 bases between them. CDR1 and CDR2 (germline): SGHNT, YENEEA. This chain's CDR3 is CASSQDTRSTDTQYF. CDR3 DNA sequence: TGTGCCAGCAGCCAGGACACCCGAAGCACAGATACGCAGTATTTT.